The 13 T cell receptor beta chains reported below all come from one sample, sequenced in a study of cytomegalovirus exposure and HLA in healthy donors. The study ran its PCR with 60 Vbeta and 13 Jbeta primers. TCRdb's copy holds only in-frame clones and misses some; the assay was immunoSEQ multiplex PCR. Of 99,000 or so clones in the sample, over 75% were seen once. Sequenced input: PBMCs. All receptors come from a woman between 18 and 29 years old in good health and CMV-seropositive.

This chain joins TRBV7-6 and TRBJ2-3, with unresolved D. The germline V gene encodes CDR1 SGHVS and CDR2 FNYEAQ. The V gene lost 1 base and the J gene lost 10 bases, with 9 bases spanning the gap. CDR3 length equals 12 residues. The CDR3, as DNA: TGTGCCAGCAGCTTAGAAAAGCCGCCGCAGTATTTT. Protein: CASSLEKPPQYF.

V is TRBV10-3 and J is TRBJ2-7, with 8 bases matching TRBD2. Germline assignment: CDR1 ENHRY and CDR2 SYGVKD. V shed 4 bases, J shed 3 bases, and the junction held 11 bases outside the gene matches. CDR3 length: 16 residues. CDR3 in DNA: TGTGCCATCAGTGGGACACTAGCGGATCAACACTACGAGCAGTACTTC. The encoded protein is CAISGTLADQHYEQYF.

This chain joins TRBV20-1 and TRBJ1-2; D uncertain. The CDR3 length is 10 residues. Germline V gene lookup returns CDR1 DFQATT and CDR2 SNEGSKA (reference sequence). Trimming cost V 7 bases and J 6 bases, with 9 bases left between them. The CDR3 DNA follows: TGCAGTGTAGGAGTGGATGGCTACACCTTC. Protein: CSVGVDGYTF.

This clone was detected only a few times. At one boundary the junction diverges from the germline segment, which might be a read error. Within the sample, other DNA sequences also encode this same CDR3. The rearrangement uses TRBV29-1 and TRBJ2-1; TRBD2 matches 11 bases. This CDR3 comprises 15 residues. The germline V gene encodes CDR1 SQVTM and CDR2 ANQGSEA. The DNA for the CDR3 is TGCAGCGTCGAAGGGACTAGCGGTTCCTACAATGAGCAGTTCTTC. Protein product: CSVEGTSGSYNEQFF.

The chain carries TRBV6-5 and TRBJ2-7; 12 bases agree with TRBD2. The CDR3 runs to 15 residues. With V trimmed by 0 bases and J by 5 bases, 2 bases remained unmatched. Germline V lookup: CDR1 MNHEY, CDR2 SVGAGI. CDR3: CASSYSRLAGDEQYF. The DNA for the CDR3 is TGTGCCAGCAGTTACTCGAGACTAGCGGGAGACGAGCAGTACTTC.

The chain combines TRBV13 with TRBJ1-2; 8 nucleotides match TRBD1. The germline CDR1 and CDR2 sequences are PRHDT and FYEKMQ (reference sequence). This CDR3 region has 14 residues. Unmatched junction bases numbered 6, after V lost 7 bases and J lost 2 bases. The CDR3 reads CASTPGTGNYGYTF. In nucleotides, the CDR3 is TGTGCCAGCACTCCGGGGACAGGAAACTATGGCTACACCTTC.

This clone has just one count. The rearrangement links TRBV2 to TRBJ1-1; 7 bases fit TRBD1. Unmatched junction bases numbered 8, after V lost 4 bases and J lost 0 bases. The germline gives CDR1 SNHLY, CDR2 FYNNEI. The CDR3 is 16 residues long. CDR3 region: CASSGQTGRVNTEAFF. The CDR3 DNA reads TGTGCCAGCAGTGGCCAGACAGGGCGGGTGAACACTGAAGCTTTCTTT. Complete variable domain (other parts from reference TRBV2 and TRBJ1-1): EPEVTQTPSHQVTQMGQEVILRCVPISNHLYFYWYRQILGQKVEFLVSFYNNEISEKSEIFDDQFSVERPDGSNFTLKIRSTKLEDSAMYFCASSGQTGRVNTEAFFGQGTRLTVV.

This clone was seen a few times. The V gene is TRBV5-6, the J gene TRBJ1-1; no reliable D call. This CDR3 has 13 residues. V lost 1 base and J lost 1, with 5 bases in between. Germline-derived CDR1 and CDR2 are SGHDT and YYEEEE. This CDR3 is CASSLTGNTEAFF. The CDR3 DNA is TGTGCCAGCAGCTTGACCGGGAACACTGAAGCTTTCTTT.

The chain couples TRBV7-9 to TRBJ2-7; no clear D. The germline V and J ends were trimmed by 5 bases and 5 bases, with 13 bases remaining between them. The V gene's germline CDR1 is SEHNR and CDR2 FQNEAQ (reference sequence). The CDR3 is made up of 13 amino acids. The CDR3 region has the DNA TGTGCCAGCAGCCCCCCGGAGATCGACGAGCAGTACTTC. It encodes CASSPPEIDEQYF.

The chain is built from TRBV27 and TRBJ2-1; TRBD2 agrees at 10 bases. Unmatched junction bases numbered 4, after V lost 4 bases and J lost 10 bases. The CDR3 sequence is 13 residues long. From germline, CDR1 is MNHEY and CDR2 SMNVEV (reference sequence). The CDR3 sequence: CASSWTSGREQFF. CDR3 bases: TGTGCCAGCAGTTGGACTAGCGGAAGGGAGCAGTTCTTC.

The chain uses TRBV7-9 and TRBJ2-5, with TRBD1 as a possible D gene (8 bases). Germline V gene data show CDR1 as SEHNR and CDR2 as FQNEAQ (reference sequence). The CDR3 extends over 16 amino acids. V lost 6 bases to trimming and J lost 4 bases, with 21 bases between them. The CDR3 DNA reads as TGTGCCAGCAGTCTCCGAGCGGGACAGGCCCGAGAGACCCAGTACTTC. Protein product: CASSLRAGQARETQYF.

The chain couples TRBV4-1 to TRBJ2-5; tentative D call: TRBD1 (5 bases). CDR1 is MGHRA, CDR2 YSYEKL, per germline. The V and J ends lost 2 bases and 3 bases respectively, with 10 bases between them. The CDR3 contains 14 residues. The CDR3: CASSQMGREETQYF. The CDR3 nucleotides read TGCGCCAGCAGCCAAATGGGCAGGGAAGAGACCCAGTACTTC.

This sequence joins TRBV7-8 and TRBJ2-2; D might be TRBD2 (5 bases). Per the germline V gene, CDR1 is SGHVS and CDR2 is FQNEAQ. Trimming stripped 4 bases from V and 2 bases from J, with 8 bases between. The CDR3 is 14 amino acids. For the CDR3, the DNA is TGTGCCAGCAGCTCCAGCGGTAACACCGGGGAGCTGTTTTTT. This gives the protein CASSSSGNTGELFF.